The T cell receptor (beta chain) under discussion was sequenced for a study of shared clonotypes between healthy human individuals. At the level of the study: For every donor, three CD4 naive, three CD4 memory, two CD8 naive and one CD8 memory plates were used.

The data were produced by immunoSEQ multiplex PCR, yet TCRdb's version contains in-frame clones alone and is incomplete. The table records 180,000 or so clones, roughly 93% of them present only once. The length of the CDR3 is 12 residues. After removal of 6 bases from V and 5 bases from J, the junction contained 1 base not matched to a gene. The germline V gene has CDR1 SNHLY and CDR2 FYNNEI. This TCR derives from a woman in her thirties in good health. Sequencing was performed on naive CD4+ T cells sorted from blood. Subset specified: CD45RA+ positively selected. The chain is built from TRBV2 and TRBJ1-2, with 9 bases matching TRBD1. The CDR3 sequence: CASRDRGYGYTF. The CDR3 nucleotides read TGTGCCAGCAGGGACAGGGGTTATGGCTACACCTTC.